This T cell receptor beta chain emerged from a study of T-cell reconstitution after alpha-beta-depleted transplantation in children. Study-level results: Newly produced T cells mostly provided counts and TCRbeta diversity after one year, as hyperexpanded clones declined.

Preparing the TCRbeta library involved the use of unique molecular identifiers. TCRdb reprocessed the PCR reads via MiXCR and lists one record per CDR3 protein. The data show 700,000 to 950,000 distinct CDR3 sequences, roughly 15% seen once. In this sample, this clonotype turned up a few times. The antigen is not known. The V segment lost 5 bases and the J segment 3 bases; nucleotides outside the gene matches: 10. The CDR3 has 15 residues. Germline loops: CDR1 MGHRA, CDR2 YSYEKL. The source material was PBMCs, mostly from graft donor cells, sampled 360 days after TCRalphabeta/CD19-depleted stem cell transplant. This clonotype was obtained from a male patient younger than 18 who had a stem cell transplant for acute lymphoblastic leukemia, so the T cells may come from the graft donor. V usage is TRBV4-1 and J usage is TRBJ2-7; 7 bases are a match to TRBD1. The CDR3 here is CASSLTTGNIYEQYF. CDR3 DNA: TGCGCCAGCAGCTTGACGACAGGGAATATCTACGAGCAGTACTTC.